These 9 T cell receptor beta chains share one sample of origin, sequenced in a study of T cell changes during pregnancy in multiple sclerosis. The assay was immunoSEQ multiplex PCR, and TCRdb's table has in-frame clones only and misses some. The table has 35,000 to 50,000 clones, roughly 92% seen once. The sample consisted of CD4+ T cells from peripheral blood mononuclear cells, taken in the first trimester of pregnancy. The source is a female donor with multiple sclerosis, enrolled in a pregnancy study.

The chain uses TRBV27 and TRBJ2-7; 7 bases line up with TRBD2. Germline V CDR1 and CDR2: MNHEY, SMNVEV (reference sequence). After removal of 6 bases from V and 3 bases from J, the junction contained 11 bases not matched to a gene. The CDR3 contains 15 residues. For the CDR3, the DNA is TGTGCCAGCAGCCCCCAGGCAAGCGGGAACTACGAGCAGTACTTC. Its protein is CASSPQASGNYEQYF.

J is TRBJ1-2 and V is TRBV19; no clear D. The CDR3 length is 14 residues. CDR1 is LNHDA and CDR2 is SQIVND in the germline V gene (reference sequence). Trimming took 5 bases from V and 4 from J, leaving 14 bases between them. The CDR3, as DNA: TGTGCCAGTAGTTGGCTGCAAGCGGGCTATGGCTACACCTTC. As protein: CASSWLQAGYGYTF.

This sequence joins TRBV5-1 and TRBJ2-5, with 13 bases fitting TRBD2. Germline V gene data show CDR1 as SGHRS and CDR2 as YFSETQ. The CDR3 runs 17 residues. The junction had 14 bases not matched to a gene; V was cut back by 9 bases and J by 3 bases. CDR3 residues: CATSSGLAGKGEETQYF. CDR3 sequence (DNA): TGCGCCACCTCTTCGGGACTAGCGGGAAAGGGGGAAGAGACCCAGTACTTC.

This clone occurred once. The J gene is TRBJ2-1, the V gene TRBV6-4; 8 bases are shared with TRBD1. Germline CDR1 reads MRHNA; CDR2 reads SNTAGT. The CDR3 is 14 amino acids. V trimming: 4 bases; J trimming: 5 bases; junction bases outside the gene matches: 4. The DNA for the CDR3 is TGTGCCAGCAGTGGGACAGGGTTGAACAATGAGCAGTTCTTC. Its protein product is CASSGTGLNNEQFF.

This clone was recorded only once. The rearrangement uses TRBV2 and TRBJ2-1; a weak D match, TRBD2 (6 bases). Trimming left V 6 bases short and J 6 bases short, with 9 bases between. Germline V lookup: CDR1 SNHLY, CDR2 FYNNEI. The CDR3 is 12 amino acids. CDR3 DNA: TGTGCCAGCAGGGGGGGTTCCAATGAGCAGTTCTTC. Protein sequence: CASRGGSNEQFF.

The chain links TRBV19 to TRBJ1-5; 8 bases map to TRBD1. The V and J ends lost 1 base and 0 bases, in that order; junction bases with no gene match: 14. This CDR3 is built from 20 residues. From germline, CDR1 is LNHDA and CDR2 SQIVND (reference sequence). CDR3 DNA: TGTGCCAGTAGTATAGTCCCACTGGGACAGGCTTTGTATAGCAATCAGCCCCAGCATTTT. This translates into CASSIVPLGQALYSNQPQHF.

V gene TRBV18 combines with J gene TRBJ2-7; 14 nucleotides align to TRBD2. V shed 1 base and J 4 bases; nucleotides not matched to a gene: 6. The CDR3 runs 17 residues. Germline lookup yields CDR1 KGHSH and CDR2 LQKENI. Here the CDR3 reads CASSPLPGLAGEYEQYF. The CDR3 DNA sequence: TGTGCCAGCTCACCACTGCCGGGACTAGCGGGAGAGTACGAGCAGTACTTC. Full variable domain (missing parts from reference TRBV18 and TRBJ2-7): NAGVMQNPRHLVRRRGQEARLRCSPMKGHSHVYWYRQLPEEGLKFMVYLQKENIIDESGMPKERFSAEFPKEGPSILRIQQVVRGDSAAYFCASSPLPGLAGEYEQYFGPGTRLTVT.

The V call is TRBV4-2, the J call TRBJ2-7, with TRBD1 identical over 7 bases. Looked up from germline, CDR1 is LGHNA and CDR2 is YNFKEQ. The V and J ends lost 0 bases and 3 bases, in that order; junction bases with no gene match: 5. This CDR3 has 15 residues. The CDR3 reads CASSQEDRAGYEQYF. The DNA for the CDR3 is TGTGCCAGCAGCCAAGAAGACAGGGCAGGCTACGAGCAGTACTTC.

This clone was found once. The chain joins TRBV29-1 to TRBJ2-1, with 8 positions matching TRBD2. The CDR3 loop spans 14 amino acids. CDR1 is SQVTM, CDR2 ANQGSEA, per germline. Trimming cost V 7 bases and J 2 bases; bases outside gene matches: 7. The CDR3 DNA reads TGCAGCGGCGCAAGCGGGAGTCCCTACAATGAGCAGTTCTTC. Its translation: CSGASGSPYNEQFF.